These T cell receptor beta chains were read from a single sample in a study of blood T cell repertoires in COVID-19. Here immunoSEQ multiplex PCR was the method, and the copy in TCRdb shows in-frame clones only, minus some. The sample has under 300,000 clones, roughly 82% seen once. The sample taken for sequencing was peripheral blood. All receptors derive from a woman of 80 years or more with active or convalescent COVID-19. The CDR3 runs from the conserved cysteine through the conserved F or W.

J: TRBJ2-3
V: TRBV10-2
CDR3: CASKPGQGADTQYF

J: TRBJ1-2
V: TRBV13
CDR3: CASSEEGTGREYGYTF

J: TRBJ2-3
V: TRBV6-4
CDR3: CASSEEFTDTQYF

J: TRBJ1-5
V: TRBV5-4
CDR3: CASSPHMGRESNQPQHF

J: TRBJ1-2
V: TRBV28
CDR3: CASKPRAGKGGYGYTF

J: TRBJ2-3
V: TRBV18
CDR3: CASSRDSTDTQYF

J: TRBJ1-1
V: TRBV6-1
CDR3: CASSDGTVDTEAFF

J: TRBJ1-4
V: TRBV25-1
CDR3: CASSDVGATNEKLFF

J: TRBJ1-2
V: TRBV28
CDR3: CASGVGRAHGYTF

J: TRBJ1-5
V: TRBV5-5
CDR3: CASSWTGDGQPQHF

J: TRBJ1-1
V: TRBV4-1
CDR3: CASSQDRAGKTEAFF

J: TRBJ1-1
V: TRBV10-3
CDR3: CAISEESGREAFF

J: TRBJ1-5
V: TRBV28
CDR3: CASSLDNGQGAQPQHF

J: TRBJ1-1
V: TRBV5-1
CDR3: CASSLVRGYTEAFF

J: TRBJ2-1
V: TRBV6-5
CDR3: CASSSSGTSGNNEQFF

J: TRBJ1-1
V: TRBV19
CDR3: CASSPLRSFQNTEAFF

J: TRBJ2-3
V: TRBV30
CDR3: CAWTTWDITDTQYF

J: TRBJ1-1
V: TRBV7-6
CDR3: CASSHGRAWNTEAFF

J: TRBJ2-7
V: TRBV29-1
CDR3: CSVDLGQSSYEQYF

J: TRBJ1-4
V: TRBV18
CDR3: CASSPQRPTATNEKLFF

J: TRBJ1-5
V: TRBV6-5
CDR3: CASSGGQDYQPQHF

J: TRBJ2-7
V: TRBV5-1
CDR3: CASSVGDRAYEQYF

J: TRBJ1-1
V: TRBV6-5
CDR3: CASGRPMNTEAFF

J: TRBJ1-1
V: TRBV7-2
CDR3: CASSPSGGRSTEAFF

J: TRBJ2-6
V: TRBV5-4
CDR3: CASSEDRGQSGANVLTF